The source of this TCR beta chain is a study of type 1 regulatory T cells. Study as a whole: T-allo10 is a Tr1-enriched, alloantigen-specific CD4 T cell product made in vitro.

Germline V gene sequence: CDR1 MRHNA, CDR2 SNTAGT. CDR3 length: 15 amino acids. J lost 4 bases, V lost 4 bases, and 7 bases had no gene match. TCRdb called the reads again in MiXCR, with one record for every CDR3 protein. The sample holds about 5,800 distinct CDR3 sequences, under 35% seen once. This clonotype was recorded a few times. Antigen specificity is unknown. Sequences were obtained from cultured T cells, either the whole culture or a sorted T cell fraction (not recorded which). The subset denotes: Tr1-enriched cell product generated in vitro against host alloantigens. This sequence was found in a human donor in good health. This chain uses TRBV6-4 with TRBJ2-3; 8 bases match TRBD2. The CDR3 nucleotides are TGTGCCAGCAGTGTGACAGCGGGAGCGGCAGATACGCAGTATTTT. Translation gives CASSVTAGAADTQYF.